This T cell receptor beta chain is drawn from a study of blood T cell repertoires in COVID-19. Authors' processing steps: Amplification with reference gene primers provided the estimates of nucleated cell counts. Libraries were prepared by immunoSEQ multiplex PCR; TCRdb keeps only in-frame clonotypes and omits some of them. Clone size and the V and J calls come from that table; the DNA yielded D and trimming. The repertoire holds 200,000 to 250,000 clones, around four fifths seen once, with roughly 5.5% in the top ten. This clone occurred once. The CDR3 runs to 16 residues. The ends were cut back, 0 bases at V and 8 bases at J, with 17 bases in the middle. Germline CDR1 SGHRS, CDR2 YFSETQ.

The receptor was derived from a woman aged 70-85 years with COVID-19, enrolled during active disease. The sequencing input was peripheral blood. V and J are TRBV5-1 and TRBJ1-4; a possible D gene is TRBD1 (6 bases). CDR3 DNA: TGCGCCAGCAGCTTGGCATCGGACAGTCCAGTGGAAAAACTGTTTTTT. Amino acids: CASSLASDSPVEKLFF.